The rows below give T cell receptor beta chains drawn from one sample of a study of shared clonotypes between healthy human individuals. The protocol was immunoSEQ multiplex PCR, while the TCRdb copy is restricted to in-frame clones and leaves out a portion. In the table there are approximately 700,000 clones, roughly 72% of which are singletons. Sequenced: memory CD4+ T cells sorted from blood. Receptors originate from a woman in her twenties or thirties in good health. Both conserved end residues are part of each CDR3.

>TRBJ2-1|TRBV25-1
CASSEGGGPGNNEQFF
>TRBJ1-5|TRBV10-3
CAISDGHRDQPQHF
>TRBJ2-7|TRBV7-8
CASSLGGTYEQYF
>TRBJ2-1|TRBV7-9
CASSLMDHNEQFF
>TRBJ2-3|TRBV5-1
CASGLAGAADTQYF
>TRBJ2-7|TRBV27
CASSSVVAGRDEQYF
>TRBJ1-1|TRBV11-2
CASSLYGGNTEAFF
>TRBJ2-7|TRBV13
CASTRTSGDEQYF
>TRBJ2-4|TRBV5-5
CASSEEGAIQYF
>TRBJ2-7|TRBV7-9
CASSERFWSGSGPTYEQYF
>TRBJ2-5|TRBV5-1
CASSLEGHGETQYF
>TRBJ1-2|TRBV16
CASSHMGQGFSGYTF
>TRBJ1-5|TRBV30
CAWSTDRGTQPQHF
>TRBJ2-1|TRBV19
CASSISRTSGRAGEQFF
>TRBJ2-2|TRBV7-2
CASSFYVTSGRAGELFF
>TRBJ1-5|TRBV5-1
CASSQSGNNQPQHF
>TRBJ1-2|TRBV25-1
CASSESRLPYGYTF
>TRBJ1-5|TRBV29-1
CSVEKGGGQPQHF
>TRBJ2-7|TRBV6-6
CASSYPPGGQSYEQYF
>TRBJ1-2|TRBV21-1
CASSATLNALGF
>TRBJ1-1|TRBV5-4
CASSLDEGTEAFF
>TRBJ1-5|TRBV10-2
CASSAPGQGAQPQHF
>TRBJ1-5|TRBV28
CASWTHRQGARPQHF
>TRBJ2-4|TRBV27
CASSSTSGTAKNIQYF
>TRBJ2-7|TRBV5-1
CASSFSDARSEQYF
>TRBJ2-7|TRBV27
CASSDRDLREQYF
>TRBJ2-1|TRBV6-1
CASVGDGSSYNEQFF
>TRBJ2-1|TRBV10-2
CASSEWLAGGNEQFF
>TRBJ2-7|TRBV5-5
CASSQPDRGLYF
>TRBJ2-7|TRBV27
CASSLRRQGTYEQYF
>TRBJ2-7|TRBV6-6
CASSYYGLNHEQYF
>TRBJ2-7|TRBV4-2
CASSQVAGAGEQYF
>TRBJ1-1|TRBV2
CASIGQGGNTEAFF
>TRBJ1-1|TRBV7-8
CASSSRGDRWGSNTEAFF
>TRBJ1-2|TRBV28
CASSSTGRGGYTF
>TRBJ2-7|TRBV18
CASSPRGLAGEGEQYF
>TRBJ2-1|TRBV2
CASSERWSNEQFF
>TRBJ2-3|TRBV10-1
CASSAGLGGTDTQYF
>TRBJ1-4|TRBV6-5
CASSQLGSYNEKLFF
>TRBJ2-7|TRBV6-6
CASSWLRGFEPYEQYF
>TRBJ2-5|TRBV6-5
CASSRQLGETQYF
>TRBJ1-4|TRBV7-9
CASSPVGGFYEKLFF
>TRBJ2-3|TRBV2
CASSAGVNTQYF
>TRBJ1-4|TRBV18
CASSPGQRNEKLFF
>TRBJ1-2|TRBV5-1
CASSLSSGGEDGYTF
>TRBJ2-3|TRBV2
CASSGERTSKDTQYF
>TRBJ2-4|TRBV6-5
CASRRTTRTIQYF
>TRBJ1-4|TRBV6-1
CASSFSATNEKLFF
>TRBJ1-1|TRBV7-9
CASSPPGQGAMNTEAFF
>TRBJ2-1|TRBV9
CASSARGGQAGNEQFF
>TRBJ2-5|TRBV19
CASSSMGQETQYF
>TRBJ2-6|TRBV19
CASSIRTGGSGANVLTF
>TRBJ1-5|TRBV27
CASSYNTDSNQPQHF
>TRBJ2-6|TRBV6-5
CASSYGYGGANVLTF
>TRBJ1-5|TRBV19
CASTRTGGSSNQPQHF
>TRBJ1-3|TRBV21-1
CASSKGGRANTIYF
>TRBJ2-7|TRBV5-6
CASSLADAPYEQYF